This T cell receptor beta chain was profiled in a study of T cell changes during pregnancy in multiple sclerosis. This clone occurred once. Generated by immunoSEQ multiplex PCR, the TCRdb table keeps only in-frame clones and is missing some. Of fewer than 50,000 clones in the sample, 85% to 95% were seen once. CDR1 is MNHEY and CDR2 is SMNVEV in the germline V gene (reference sequence). This CDR3 has 18 amino acids. Trimming took off 5 bases at V and 0 bases at J, with 22 bases between the two ends. The sample in question was CD8+ T cells from peripheral blood mononuclear cells, obtained in the first trimester of pregnancy. V and J are TRBV27 and TRBJ1-1, with D perhaps matching TRBD1 (5 bases). The clonotype comes from a female donor with multiple sclerosis, enrolled in a pregnancy study. CDR3 loop: CASSPYDRILIMNTEAFF. Here the CDR3 DNA reads TGTGCCAGCAGTCCCTACGACAGAATTCTTATCATGAACACTGAAGCTTTCTTT.